Here is one T cell receptor beta chain with its context. The record originates from a study of blood T cell repertoires in COVID-19. Looking at the study overall: T cells, B-cell-depleted T cells, or PBMCs supplied cDNA or gDNA.

Here immunoSEQ multiplex PCR was the method, and the copy in TCRdb shows in-frame clones only, minus some. The table includes around 200,000 clones, around four fifths detected once. Losses at the gene ends were 8 bases for V and 4 bases for J; bases not matched to a gene: 19. Looked up from germline, CDR1 is LNHDA and CDR2 is SQIVND (reference sequence). The CDR3 has 18 amino acids. The J gene is TRBJ2-1, the V gene TRBV19, with 8 bases that match TRBD2. The source is a woman aged 40 to 50 with acute or convalescent COVID-19. The sample was peripheral blood. CDR3 residues: CASRPRGGRSIGYNEQFF. Written as DNA, the CDR3 is TGTGCCAGTCGACCCCGGGGCGGGAGGAGTATTGGTTACAATGAGCAGTTCTTC.